The clone carrying this T cell receptor (beta chain) was counted only a few times. The entry originates in a study of identical twins. TCRdb independently ran MiXCR on the 5' RACE reads; one entry per CDR3 protein. The sample lists some 690,000 distinct CDR3 sequences; about 20% were seen once. The data also belong to a second study, concerning T cells expressing NK-cell markers. From that study: Researchers report these clonotypes also headed the CD3+CD56-NKG2C+ fraction in a handful of donors.

This sequence was found in a woman aged 18-35 years in good health. Sequenced material: PBMCs.

The CDR3 DNA reads TGTGCCAGCAGTTACTCTCGGCCCCGGGGCACAGATACGCAGTATTTT. Translating it yields CASSYSRPRGTDTQYF. V is TRBV6-5 and J is TRBJ2-3; the D is unclear. From germline, CDR1 is MNHEY and CDR2 SVGAGI. Trimming cost V 0 bases and J 1 base, with 11 bases left between them. The CDR3 length is 16 residues.